This T cell receptor beta chain was recorded in a study of identical twins. The study's findings and limits: The conclusions drew on cross-sectional statistical analysis instead of tracking the same donors. Excess sharing by twins proved weaker in beta out-of-frame sequences.

A single record per CDR3 protein comes from TCRdb applying MiXCR to the 5' RACE reads. This table holds about 730,000 distinct CDR3 sequences, about 20% found once. The germline gives CDR1 DFQATT, CDR2 SNEGSKA (reference sequence). Trimming took off 0 bases at V and 2 bases at J, with 17 bases between the two ends. The length of the CDR3 is 17 residues. This clonotype was counted between two and nine times. Its antigen is undetermined. The data also belong to a second study, concerning T cells expressing NK-cell markers.

The chain carries TRBV20-1 and TRBJ1-5; D remains ambiguous. The sequence was obtained from a woman aged 18 to 35 in good health. Sequencing input: PBMCs. CDR3 nucleotide sequence: TGCAGTGCTAGAGATGTAAGGGTGAGCGGGGGCAATCAGCCCCAGCATTTT. Translation: CSARDVRVSGGNQPQHF.